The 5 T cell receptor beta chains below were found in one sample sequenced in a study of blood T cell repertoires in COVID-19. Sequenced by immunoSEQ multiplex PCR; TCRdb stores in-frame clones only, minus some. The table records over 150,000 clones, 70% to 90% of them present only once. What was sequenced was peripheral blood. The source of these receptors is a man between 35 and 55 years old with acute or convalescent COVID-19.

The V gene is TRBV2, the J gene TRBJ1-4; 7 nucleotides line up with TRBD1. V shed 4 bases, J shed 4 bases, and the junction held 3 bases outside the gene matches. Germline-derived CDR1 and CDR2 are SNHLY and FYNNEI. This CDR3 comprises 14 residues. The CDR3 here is CASSGSGGNEKLFF. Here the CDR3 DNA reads TGTGCCAGCAGTGGGTCAGGGGGTAATGAAAAACTGTTTTTT.

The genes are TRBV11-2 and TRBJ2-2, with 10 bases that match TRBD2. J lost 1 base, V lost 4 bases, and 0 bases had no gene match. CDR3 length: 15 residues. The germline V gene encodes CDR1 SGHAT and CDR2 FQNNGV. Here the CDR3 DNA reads TGTGCCAGCAGCTGGACTAGCGGGAACACCGGGGAGCTGTTTTTT. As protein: CASSWTSGNTGELFF.

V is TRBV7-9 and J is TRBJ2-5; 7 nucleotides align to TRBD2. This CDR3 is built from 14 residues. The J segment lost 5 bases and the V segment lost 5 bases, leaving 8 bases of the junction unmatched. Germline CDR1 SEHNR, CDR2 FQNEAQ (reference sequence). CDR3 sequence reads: CASSPGGGTETQYF. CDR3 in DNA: TGTGCCAGCAGCCCGGGGGGAGGGACCGAGACCCAGTACTTC.

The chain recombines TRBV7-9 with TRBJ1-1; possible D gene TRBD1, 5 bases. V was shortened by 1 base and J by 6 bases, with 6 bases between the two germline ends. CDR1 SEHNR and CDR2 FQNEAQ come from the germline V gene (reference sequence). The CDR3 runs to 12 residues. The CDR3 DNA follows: TGTGCCAGCAGCTTAGAGGGGCCTGAAGCTTTCTTT. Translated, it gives CASSLEGPEAFF.

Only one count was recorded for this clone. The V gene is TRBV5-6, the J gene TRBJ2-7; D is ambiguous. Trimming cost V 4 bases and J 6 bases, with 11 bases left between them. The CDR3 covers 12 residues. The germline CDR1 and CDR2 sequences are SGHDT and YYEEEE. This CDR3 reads CASSTGGSEQYF. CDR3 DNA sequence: TGTGCCAGCAGCACTGGCGGCAGCGAGCAGTACTTC.